The following is a T cell receptor (beta chain) sequence with its context. The sample is drawn from a study of blood T cell repertoires in COVID-19. Study-wide context: The United States, Italy and Spain supplied acute and convalescent COVID-19 samples.

In germline, CDR1 is MNHNS, CDR2 SASEGT. This CDR3 region has 18 residues. The ends lost 1 base at V and 6 bases at J; junction bases unmatched: 11. Original processing methods: Nucleated cell counts were estimated from reference gene primer amplification. TCRdb's table, derived via immunoSEQ multiplex PCR, lists solely in-frame clones and lacks some. Clonal size and the V and J genes are those of that table, whereas D and trimming came from the DNA. The table records 100,000 to 150,000 clones, approximately 81% of them present only once. V usage is TRBV6-1 and J usage is TRBJ1-5; TRBD1 agrees at 11 bases. The receptor was derived from a man aged 35-49 years with active or convalescent COVID-19. Sequences were obtained from peripheral blood. Here the CDR3 reads CASSEDLRTGGAGQPQHF. In nucleotides, the CDR3 is TGTGCCAGCAGTGAAGACCTTAGGACAGGGGGCGCGGGTCAGCCCCAGCATTTT.